This T cell receptor (beta chain) was identified in a study of T cell changes during pregnancy in multiple sclerosis. The method was immunoSEQ multiplex PCR; TCRdb's version includes in-frame clones alone and lacks a portion of them. The data hold 55,000 to 65,000 clones, with 93% observed a single time. The length of the CDR3 is 15 residues. J lost 3 bases, V lost 5 bases, and 8 bases had no gene match. The germline V gene has CDR1 SGHTA and CDR2 FQGNSA. This rearrangement joins TRBV7-2 to TRBJ1-1; TRBD1 agrees at 8 bases. This TCR was recovered from a female donor with multiple sclerosis, enrolled in a pregnancy study. The sequences come from CD8+ T cells from peripheral blood mononuclear cells, collected in the third trimester of pregnancy. In DNA form, the CDR3 reads TGTGCCAGCAGCCCTCAACAGGGGGTCGACACTGAAGCTTTCTTT. Translating gives CASSPQQGVDTEAFF.